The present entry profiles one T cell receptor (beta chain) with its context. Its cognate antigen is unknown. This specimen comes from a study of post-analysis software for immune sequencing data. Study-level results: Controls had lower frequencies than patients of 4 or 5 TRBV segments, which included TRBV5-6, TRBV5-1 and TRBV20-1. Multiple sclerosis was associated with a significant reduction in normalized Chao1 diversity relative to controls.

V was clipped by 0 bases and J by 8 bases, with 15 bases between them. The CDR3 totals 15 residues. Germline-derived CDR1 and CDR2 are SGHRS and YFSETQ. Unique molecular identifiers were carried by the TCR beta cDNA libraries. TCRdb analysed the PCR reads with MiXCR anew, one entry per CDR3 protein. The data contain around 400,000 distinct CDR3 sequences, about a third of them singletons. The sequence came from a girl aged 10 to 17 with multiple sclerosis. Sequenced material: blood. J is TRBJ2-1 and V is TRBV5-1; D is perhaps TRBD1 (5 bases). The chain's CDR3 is CASSLGAGKGDEQFF. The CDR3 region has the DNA TGCGCCAGCAGCTTGGGAGCAGGGAAAGGCGATGAGCAGTTCTTC.